The clone carrying this T cell receptor (beta chain) is medium-sized by share. This sample is drawn from a study of metastatic and nonmetastatic thyroid tumors. Study processing details: Differences in CDR3 between clinicopathological groups were drawn on to build a classifier intended to discriminate distant-metastatic papillary thyroid cancer patients. TCRdb re-called the PCR reads with MiXCR. These V and J calls derive from TCRdb rather than the authors' analysis. The sample lists 4,000 to 5,000 clones, roughly 27% occurring once. CDR1 and CDR2 from the germline V gene are DFQATT and SNEGSKA (reference sequence). The CDR3 has 12 amino acids. Patients underwent thyroid surgery, and none had received any treatment before it.

The chain uses TRBV20-1 and TRBJ2-2; tentative D call: TRBD1 (6 bases). This TCR was sampled from a female donor with papillary thyroid cancer or a benign thyroid nodule (not recorded which). Some clones in this sample may be carry-over from other donors' samples. Sequencing used adjacent normal tissue. The CDR3 is CSSPGDTGELFF. CDR3 in DNA: TGCAGCTCCCCAGGGGACACCGGGGAGCTGTTTTTT.